Each of the 16 T cell receptor beta chains below was sequenced from the same sample in a study of cytomegalovirus exposure and HLA in healthy donors. PCR amplification relied on 60 Vbeta primers (plus 13 Jbeta primers). Generated by immunoSEQ multiplex PCR, the TCRdb table keeps only in-frame clones and is missing some. The sample holds about 71,000 clones, about 70% seen once. The specimen sequenced was PBMCs. The receptors here all came from a man in his forties or fifties in good health and CMV-seropositive.

The chain carries TRBV4-1 and TRBJ1-3; D gene uncertain. The CDR3 extends over 14 amino acids. Germline V gives CDR1 MGHRA, CDR2 YSYEKL. V was trimmed by 1 base and J by 1 base, leaving 5 bases between them. This chain's CDR3 is CASSQGHSGNTIYF. In DNA form, the CDR3 reads TGCGCCAGCAGCCAAGGACATTCTGGAAACACCATATATTTT.

V is TRBV29-1 and J is TRBJ1-4; weak D call: TRBD1 (6 bases). V was cut by 6 bases and J by 2 bases, with 16 bases left in between. The CDR3 covers 15 residues. The germline CDR1 and CDR2 sequences are SQVTM and ANQGSEA. The CDR3 coding sequence is TGCAGCGTGAGCCCTGGGACAACGACTAATGAAAAACTGTTTTTT. Its protein is CSVSPGTTTNEKLFF.

V gene TRBV2 combines with J gene TRBJ1-5, with no clear D. CDR3 size: 12 residues. Germline loops: CDR1 SNHLY, CDR2 FYNNEI. V lost 4 bases, J lost 7 bases, and 8 bases lay in between. The CDR3 region has the DNA TGTGCCAGCAGTGGGCCGGGGCAGCCCCAGCATTTT. It encodes CASSGPGQPQHF.

This clone was seen a handful of times. The chain recombines TRBV21-1 with TRBJ2-7; TRBD2, the D gene given by the table, was not confirmed from the DNA. TRBV21-1 is tagged as a pseudogene. The length of the CDR3 is 17 residues. The DNA of the CDR3 is TGTGCCAGCAGCAAAAGGAAGGAGGAGCGGGAGGAGAGGGAGCAGTACTTC. Amino acid sequence: CASSKRKEEREEREQYF.

The chain uses TRBV6-1 and TRBJ2-1; the match to TRBD1 covers 7 bases. Germline CDR1 is MNHNS and CDR2 is SASEGT. The CDR3 extends over 15 amino acids. V was clipped by 4 bases and J by 4 bases; unmatched bases: 7. The CDR3 loop is CASSAGQANYNEQFF. DNA of the CDR3: TGTGCCAGCAGTGCTGGACAGGCCAATTACAATGAGCAGTTCTTC.

The chain is built from TRBV5-6 and TRBJ1-5; 10 nucleotides match TRBD1. V dropped 0 bases and J dropped 1; count of bases not matched to a gene: 1. CDR3 length equals 16 residues. Germline CDR1 and CDR2: SGHDT and YYEEEE. CDR3 bases: TGTGCCAGCAGCTTGGGGGGACAGGGGAGCAATCAGCCCCAGCATTTT. Residues: CASSLGGQGSNQPQHF.

This clone was picked up a small number of times. This chain joins TRBV28 and TRBJ2-5, with D possibly matching TRBD1 (6 bases). This CDR3 contains 15 residues. Trimming removed 5 bases at V and 5 bases at J, with 18 bases between. Germline lookup yields CDR1 MDHEN and CDR2 SYDVKM. CDR3 sequence (DNA): TGTGCCAGCAGTCTCAGAGGGGCAGGGGCCGAGACCCAGTACTTC. Its protein is CASSLRGAGAETQYF.

The V gene is TRBV2, the J gene TRBJ2-5; D remains unclear. The end of the DNA is better explained by TRBJ2-7, so the J call may be wrong. Germline V gene lookup returns CDR1 SNHLY and CDR2 FYNNEI. This CDR3 spans 11 amino acids. The CDR3: CASSSSYEQYF. The CDR3 nucleotides read TGTGCCAGCAGTAGCTCCTACGAGCAGTACTTC.

The chain joins TRBV6-5 to TRBJ1-1; 8 bases are shared with TRBD1. J lost 2 bases, V lost 5 bases, and 4 bases had no gene match. This CDR3 is 14 amino acids long. Germline V gene data show CDR1 as MNHEY and CDR2 as SVGAGI. The chain's CDR3 is CASSRTGRNTEAFF. Here the CDR3 DNA reads TGTGCCAGCAGTCGGACAGGGCGAAACACTGAAGCTTTCTTT.

The J gene is TRBJ2-7, the V gene TRBV2, with TRBD2 matching 8 bases. The CDR3 is 14 residues long. The V and J ends lost 8 bases and 1 base, in that order; junction bases with no gene match: 7. Germline assignment: CDR1 SNHLY and CDR2 FYNNEI. The CDR3 region has the DNA TGTGCCAGCTCCCCGGGACTAGATTCCTACGAGCAGTACTTC. This translates into CASSPGLDSYEQYF.

In its sample, this clone was seen once. The J gene is TRBJ2-2, the V gene TRBV29-1; TRBD2 aligns across 8 bases. V gave up 3 bases and J gave up 3 bases; unmatched junction bases: 3. This CDR3 comprises 14 residues. Germline values: CDR1 SQVTM, CDR2 ANQGSEA. The CDR3 bases are TGCAGCGTTGAGTCTAGCGGGTACACCGGGGAGCTGTTTTTT. It encodes CSVESSGYTGELFF.

The CDR3 is CASSLWGQQPQHF. The CDR3 nucleotides are TGTGCCAGCAGCTTATGGGGGCAACAGCCCCAGCATTTT. V usage is TRBV11-2 and J usage is TRBJ1-5; a weak D match, TRBD1 (6 bases). This CDR3 is 13 amino acids long. The germline CDR1 and CDR2 sequences are SGHAT and FQNNGV. V lost 2 bases, J lost 7 bases, and 9 bases lay in between. Complete variable domain (other parts from reference TRBV11-2 and TRBJ1-5): EAGVAQSPRYKIIEKRQSVAFWCNPISGHATLYWYQQILGQGPKLLIQFQNNGVVDDSQLPKDRFSAERLKGVDSTLKIQPAKLEDSAVYLCASSLWGQQPQHFGDGTRLSIL.

This clone was seen just once. This chain uses TRBV6-5 with TRBJ2-7, with D possibly matching TRBD2 (6 bases). V dropped 7 bases and J dropped 6 bases, with 19 bases sitting between them. The CDR3 contains 14 residues. Germline lookup yields CDR1 MNHEY and CDR2 SVGAGI. CDR3 nucleotides: TGTGCCAGCACCGCGAGGAGGGGCAATTTCGAGCAGTACTTC. Amino acid sequence: CASTARRGNFEQYF.

The gene calls are TRBV7-2 and TRBJ2-5, with 12 positions matching TRBD2. V lost 3 bases and J lost 5; bases outside the gene matches: 4. This CDR3 spans 15 amino acids. Germline values: CDR1 SGHTA, CDR2 FQGNSA. The CDR3 here is CASSFQTSGSETQYF. In nucleotides, the CDR3 is TGTGCCAGCAGCTTCCAGACTAGCGGGAGTGAGACCCAGTACTTC.

The V and J genes are TRBV13 and TRBJ1-2; TRBD1 matches 7 bases. The CDR3 is made up of 14 amino acids. V lost 8 bases and J lost 13; bases outside the gene matches: 19. The germline V gene encodes CDR1 PRHDT and CDR2 FYEKMQ (reference sequence). In DNA, the CDR3 is TGTGCCAGCGCCCTCACAGGGGCGGCTATGGGGGGCACCTTC. Protein: CASALTGAAMGGTF.

The rearrangement joins TRBV4-1 to TRBJ1-2; tentatively, D is TRBD1 (5 bases). The CDR3 spans 16 residues. V shed 0 bases and J shed 1 base, with 12 bases lying between them. The germline V gene has CDR1 MGHRA and CDR2 YSYEKL. CDR3 DNA sequence: TGCGCCAGCAGCCAAGATACTACAGGCATTAACTATGGCTACACCTTC. It is translated as CASSQDTTGINYGYTF.